This TCR beta chain was retrieved from a study of blood T cell repertoires in COVID-19. CDR3 length equals 13 residues. Germline CDR1 and CDR2: MNHEY and SMNVEV (reference sequence). V lost 2 bases and J lost 8, with 9 bases in between. Libraries were prepared by immunoSEQ multiplex PCR; TCRdb keeps only in-frame clonotypes and omits some of them. The sample lists approximately 240,000 clones; approximately 79% were seen once. The sample consisted of peripheral blood. The genes are TRBV27 and TRBJ1-4; TRBD1 might be the D (5 bases). This TCR came from a woman at least 80 years old with active or convalescent COVID-19. This CDR3 is CASSLGQKEKLFF. In DNA form, the CDR3 reads TGTGCCAGCAGTTTAGGACAAAAGGAAAAACTGTTTTTT.